This TCR beta chain originates from a study of blood T cell repertoires in COVID-19. In the study overall: The origin of the acute and convalescent COVID-19 samples was the United States, Italy and Spain. PBMCs, B-cell-depleted T cells, or T cells provided the cDNA or gDNA that made up the material.

Authors' analysis steps: Amplification from reference gene primers served as the basis for estimated nucleated cell counts. The protocol was immunoSEQ multiplex PCR, while the TCRdb copy is restricted to in-frame clones and leaves out a portion. The V and J calls and the clone size are those of that table, but D and trimming were determined from the DNA. The repertoire holds about 250,000 clones, with 88% as singletons. The V and J ends lost 8 bases and 9 bases respectively, with 11 bases between them. The germline V gene encodes CDR1 LGHDT and CDR2 YNNKEL (reference sequence). The CDR3 totals 11 residues.

The V call is TRBV3-1 (or the pseudogene TRBV3-2), the J call TRBJ2-1, with D possibly being TRBD2 (6 bases). The TCR was taken from a man at least 80 years old with acute or convalescent COVID-19. Specimen: peripheral blood. The CDR3, as DNA: TGTGCCAGCCGCGGGGCGAGTGAGCAGTTCTTC. Translating it yields CASRGASEQFF.